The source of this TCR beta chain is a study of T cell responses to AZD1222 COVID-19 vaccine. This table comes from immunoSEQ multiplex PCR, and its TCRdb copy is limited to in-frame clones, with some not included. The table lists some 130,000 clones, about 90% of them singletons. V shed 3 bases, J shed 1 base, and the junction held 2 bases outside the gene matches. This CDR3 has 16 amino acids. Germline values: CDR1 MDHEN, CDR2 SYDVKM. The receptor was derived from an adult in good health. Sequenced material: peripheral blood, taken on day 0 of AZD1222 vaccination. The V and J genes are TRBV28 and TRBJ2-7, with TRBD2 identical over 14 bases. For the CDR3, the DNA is TGTGCCAGCAGTTTGGGACTAGCGGGGGTATCCTACGAGCAGTACTTC. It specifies CASSLGLAGVSYEQYF.